This T cell receptor (beta chain) was retrieved from a study of breast tumors, draining lymph nodes, adjacent tissues (dated by TCRdb to the mid-2010s). Context from the whole study: In breast cancer patients, the study compared the TCR beta repertoires of tumor, adjacent nontumor tissue and axillary lymph nodes. The study aimed to assess the relationships and possible T-cell exchange between tumor, surrounding tissue and draining lymph node repertoires in human breast cancer. Study-level results and caveats: Tumors showed preferential V and J gene usage, and their T-cell repertoire diversity fell below that of lymph nodes yet above that of nontumor tissue. The data were considered consistent with the idea that most tumor T cells come from the lymph node and then expand in tumor tissue. The conclusion that tumor T cells originate in lymph nodes was presented as consistent with a hypothesis rather than as directly demonstrated. Tumor and nontumor tissue repertoires were significantly more similar in luminal-like than in basal-like breast cancer.

Lymph node samples came from the axillary draining lymph nodes of breast cancer patients. Data came from an Illumina HiSeq 2000. Multiplex PCR amplification was used to build the TCR beta chain libraries. The amplified TCR beta chain products were analyzed by high-throughput sequencing. The raw public reads went through TCRdb reprocessing: fastp at Q25, MiXCR clone calling, in-frame beta chains kept. Under each unique CDR3 protein, matching rows form one entry showing the most common genes and DNA. The sample table lists tens of thousands of distinct CDR3 sequences, 15% to 20% of them with a count of one. About 2.5% of the sample is held by the ten biggest clonotypes. This clonotype was seen repeatedly, ten times or more. Its antigen is currently not known. The junction departs from germline at one end; a sequencing error may be responsible. CDR1 SSHAT and CDR2 FNYEAQ were looked up in the germline V gene (reference sequence). From cysteine to phenylalanine, the CDR3 is 13 amino acids long. Kept here is only the CDR3 DNA, which spans 39 bases and is read in frame from base 1.

This TCR was recovered from a female donor with breast cancer. Some clones in this sample may be carry-over from other donors' samples. The sequenced material came from axillary lymph node tissue. The rearranged chain carries TRBV7-7 and TRBJ2-1; 9 bases in between match TRBD2. This receptor carries the CDR3 CASSASGVNEQFF. Here is the DNA: TGTGCTAGCAGCGCTAGCGGGGTCAATGAGCAGTTCTTC.